The clone carrying this T cell receptor (beta chain) was counted at least ten times. Its antigen is unidentified. The entry originates in a study of CD8 T cells in ankylosing spondylitis. Study-level results: It appeared that ankylosing spondylitis blood was characterized by a TCR beta motif of eight highly homologous variants. Disease-associated clones were CD8+ and fairly uncommon in peripheral blood. Reported data indicate significant enrichment of disease-linked clones within matched ankylosing spondylitis synovial fluid. Reports of some motif variants in reactive arthritis synovial fluid and blood predate this one.

As the method for making TCR beta libraries, quantitative 5'-RACE with molecular barcodes was used. Using its own MiXCR run on the 5' RACE reads, TCRdb lists one record per CDR3 protein. The table shows a few hundred thousand distinct CDR3 sequences, with approximately 8.2% occurring only once. Germline assignment: CDR1 ENHRY and CDR2 SYGVKD. The ends were cut back, 6 bases at V and 3 bases at J, with 18 bases in the middle. This CDR3 region has 16 residues. The specimen sequenced was blood, either unsorted or a sorted T cell fraction (not recorded which). The chain uses TRBV10-3 and TRBJ1-3, with no clear D. The sequence came from a male donor with ankylosing spondylitis. CDR3: CAIRRTGISDGNTIYF. DNA of the CDR3: TGTGCCATCAGGCGGACCGGCATCTCTGATGGAAACACCATATATTTT.